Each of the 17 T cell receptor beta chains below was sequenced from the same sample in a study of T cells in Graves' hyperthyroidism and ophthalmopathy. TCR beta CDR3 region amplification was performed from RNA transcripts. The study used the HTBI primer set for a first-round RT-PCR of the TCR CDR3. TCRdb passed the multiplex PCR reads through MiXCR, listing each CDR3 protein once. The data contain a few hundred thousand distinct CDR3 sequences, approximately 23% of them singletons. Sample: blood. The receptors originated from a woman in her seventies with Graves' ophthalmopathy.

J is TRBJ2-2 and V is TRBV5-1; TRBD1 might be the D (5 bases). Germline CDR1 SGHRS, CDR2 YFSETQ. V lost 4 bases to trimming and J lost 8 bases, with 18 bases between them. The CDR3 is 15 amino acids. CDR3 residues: CASSKGKNDIGELFF. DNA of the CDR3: TGCGCCAGCAGCAAGGGGAAGAATGATATAGGGGAGCTGTTTTTT.

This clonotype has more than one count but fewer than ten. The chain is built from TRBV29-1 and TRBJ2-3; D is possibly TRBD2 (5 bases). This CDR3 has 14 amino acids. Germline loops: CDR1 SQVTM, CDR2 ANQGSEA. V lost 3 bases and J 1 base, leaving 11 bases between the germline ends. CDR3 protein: CSVDRPGGTDTQYF. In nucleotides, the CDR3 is TGCAGCGTTGACAGGCCCGGGGGCACAGATACGCAGTATTTT.

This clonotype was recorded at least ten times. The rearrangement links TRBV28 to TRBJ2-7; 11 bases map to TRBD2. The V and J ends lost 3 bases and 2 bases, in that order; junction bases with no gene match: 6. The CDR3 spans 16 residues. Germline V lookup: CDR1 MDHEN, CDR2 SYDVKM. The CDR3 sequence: CASSFPGLADTYEQYF. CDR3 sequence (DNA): TGTGCCAGCAGTTTTCCGGGACTAGCGGATACCTACGAGCAGTACTTC.

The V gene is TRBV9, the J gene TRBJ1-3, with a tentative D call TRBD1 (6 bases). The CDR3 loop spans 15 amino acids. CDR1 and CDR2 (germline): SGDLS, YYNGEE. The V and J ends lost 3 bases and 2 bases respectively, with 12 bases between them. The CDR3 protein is CASSATGLPGNTIYF. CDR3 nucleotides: TGTGCCAGCAGCGCGACAGGCCTACCTGGAAACACCATATATTTT.

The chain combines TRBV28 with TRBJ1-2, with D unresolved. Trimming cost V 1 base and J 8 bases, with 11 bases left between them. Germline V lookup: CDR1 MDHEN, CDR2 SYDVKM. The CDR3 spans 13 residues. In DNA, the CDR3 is TGTGCCAGCAGTTTATATCTAACGGGAGGCTACACCTTC. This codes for CASSLYLTGGYTF.

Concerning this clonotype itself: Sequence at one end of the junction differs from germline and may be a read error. The CDR3, as DNA: TGTGCTAGCAGTTTAATAGGGCAGGGGGCTCGGAACTATGGCTACACCTTC. This sequence encodes CASSLIGQGARNYGYTF. The rearrangement links TRBV28 to TRBJ1-2; 8 nucleotides align to TRBD1. CDR1 and CDR2 (germline): MDHEN, SYDVKM. The CDR3 is 17 residues long.

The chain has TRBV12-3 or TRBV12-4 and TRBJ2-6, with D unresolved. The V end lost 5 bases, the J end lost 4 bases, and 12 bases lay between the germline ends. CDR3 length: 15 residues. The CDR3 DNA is TGTGCCAGCAGTCCGGAGATCGCCGGGGCCAACGTCCTGACTTTC. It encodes CASSPEIAGANVLTF.

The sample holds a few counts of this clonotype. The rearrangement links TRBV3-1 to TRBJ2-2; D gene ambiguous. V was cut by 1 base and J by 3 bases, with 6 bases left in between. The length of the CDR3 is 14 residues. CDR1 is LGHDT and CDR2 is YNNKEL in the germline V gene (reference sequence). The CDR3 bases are TGTGCCAGCAGCCAAGGGTACTACACCGGGGAGCTGTTTTTT. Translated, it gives CASSQGYYTGELFF.

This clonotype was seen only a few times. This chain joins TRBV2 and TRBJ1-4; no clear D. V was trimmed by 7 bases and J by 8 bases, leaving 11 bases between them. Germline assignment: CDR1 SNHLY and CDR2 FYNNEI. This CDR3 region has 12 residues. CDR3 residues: CASMEETEKLFF. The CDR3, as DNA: TGTGCCAGCATGGAGGAAACAGAAAAACTGTTTTTT.

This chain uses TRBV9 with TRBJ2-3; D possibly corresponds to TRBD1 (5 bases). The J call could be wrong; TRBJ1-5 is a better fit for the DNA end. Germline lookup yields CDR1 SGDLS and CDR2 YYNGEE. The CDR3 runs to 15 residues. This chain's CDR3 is CASSVGTSFTDTQHF. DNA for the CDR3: TGTGCCAGCAGCGTCGGGACTAGCTTCACAGATACGCAGCATTTT.

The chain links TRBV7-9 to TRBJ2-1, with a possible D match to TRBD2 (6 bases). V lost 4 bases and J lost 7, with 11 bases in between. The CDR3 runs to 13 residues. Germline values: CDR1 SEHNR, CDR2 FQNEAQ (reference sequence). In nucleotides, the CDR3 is TGTGCCAGCAGCTGGGGTGGGGGGAATGAGCAGTTCTTC. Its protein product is CASSWGGGNEQFF.

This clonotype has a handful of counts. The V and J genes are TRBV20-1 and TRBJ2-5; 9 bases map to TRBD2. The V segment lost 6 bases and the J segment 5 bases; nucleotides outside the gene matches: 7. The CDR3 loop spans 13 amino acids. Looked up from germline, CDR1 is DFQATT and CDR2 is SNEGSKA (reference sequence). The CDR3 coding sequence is TGCAGTGCAGGCGGGAGGGGCTTTGAGACCCAGTACTTC. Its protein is CSAGGRGFETQYF.

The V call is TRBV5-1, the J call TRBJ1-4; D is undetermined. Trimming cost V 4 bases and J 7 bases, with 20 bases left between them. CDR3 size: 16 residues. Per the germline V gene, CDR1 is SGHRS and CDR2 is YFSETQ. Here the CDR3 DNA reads TGCGCCAGCAGCCGCGGGTTGGGCTCTGGAAGTGAAAAACTGTTTTTT. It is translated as CASSRGLGSGSEKLFF.

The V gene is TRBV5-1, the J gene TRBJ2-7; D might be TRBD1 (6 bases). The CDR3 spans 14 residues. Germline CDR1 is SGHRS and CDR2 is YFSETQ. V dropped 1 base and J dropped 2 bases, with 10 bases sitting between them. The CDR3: CASSLQQGPYEQYF. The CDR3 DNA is TGCGCCAGCAGCTTGCAACAGGGCCCCTACGAGCAGTACTTC.

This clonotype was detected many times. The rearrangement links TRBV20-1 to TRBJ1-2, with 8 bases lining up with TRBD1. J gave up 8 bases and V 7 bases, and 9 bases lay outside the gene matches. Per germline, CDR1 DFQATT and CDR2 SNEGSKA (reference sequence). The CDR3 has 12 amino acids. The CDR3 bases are TGCAGTGGTCAAGCAGGGGGCCAGGGCTACACCTTC. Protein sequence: CSGQAGGQGYTF.

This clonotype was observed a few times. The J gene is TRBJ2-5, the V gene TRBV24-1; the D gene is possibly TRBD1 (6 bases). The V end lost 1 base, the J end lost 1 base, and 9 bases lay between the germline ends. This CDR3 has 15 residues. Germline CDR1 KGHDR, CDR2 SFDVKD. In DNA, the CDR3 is TGTGCCACCAGTGATTTAGGGACAAGCCAAGAGACCCAGTACTTC. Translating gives CATSDLGTSQETQYF.

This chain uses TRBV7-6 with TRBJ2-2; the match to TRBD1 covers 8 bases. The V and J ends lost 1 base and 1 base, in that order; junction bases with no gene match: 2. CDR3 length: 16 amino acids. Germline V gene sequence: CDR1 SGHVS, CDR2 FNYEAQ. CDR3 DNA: TGTGCCAGCAGCTTAGTCGGGACAGGGAACACCGGGGAGCTGTTTTTT. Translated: CASSLVGTGNTGELFF. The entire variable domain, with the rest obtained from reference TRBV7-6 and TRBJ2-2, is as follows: GAGVSQSPRYKVTKRGQDVALRCDPISGHVSLYWYRQALGQGPEFLTYFNYEAQQDKSGLPNDRFSAERPEGSISTLTIQRTEQRDSAMYRCASSLVGTGNTGELFFGEGSRLTVL.